Below, 18 T cell receptor beta chains from the same sample are listed, as sequenced in a study of T cell responses to AZD1222 COVID-19 vaccine. Generated by immunoSEQ multiplex PCR, the TCRdb table keeps only in-frame clones and is missing some. Seen here are about 59,000 clones, 89% observed once, and the top ten hold approximately 6.1%. The material was peripheral blood, obtained 28 days after the second AZD1222 dose. Receptors were obtained from an adult who received the AZD1222 COVID-19 vaccine.

V usage is TRBV28 and J usage is TRBJ1-2; TRBD1 matches at 10 bases. Trimming at V came to 2 bases and at J to 8 bases, leaving 5 bases not matched to a gene. The CDR3 runs to 14 residues. Germline V gene sequence: CDR1 MDHEN, CDR2 SYDVKM. The CDR3 DNA reads as TGTGCCAGCAGTTTAGCTGACAGGGGGCAAGGCTACACCTTC. It translates to CASSLADRGQGYTF.

This clone showed up just a few times. The chain carries TRBV19 and TRBJ1-2; D is perhaps TRBD1 (6 bases). CDR1 LNHDA and CDR2 SQIVND come from the germline V gene (reference sequence). CDR3 length equals 18 residues. The germline V and J ends were trimmed by 2 bases and 4 bases, with 23 bases remaining between them. The CDR3 spells CASSIFFRWGRGGYGYTF. Here the CDR3 DNA reads TGTGCCAGTAGTATATTCTTTCGTTGGGGGCGAGGCGGCTATGGCTACACCTTC.

The V gene is TRBV9, the J gene TRBJ2-4, with 10 bases aligning to TRBD1. CDR3 length: 16 residues. Germline V lookup: CDR1 SGDLS, CDR2 YYNGEE. With V trimmed by 4 bases and J by 6 bases, 10 bases remained unmatched. The DNA for the CDR3 is TGTGCCAGCAGCCGAGGCGGACAGGGGGTAAGAAACATTCAGTACTTC. Amino acid sequence: CASSRGGQGVRNIQYF.

The chain is built from TRBV21-1 and TRBJ1-6. TRBV21-1 has pseudogene status. The CDR3 is 11 amino acids. The CDR3: CASRGDSPLHF. CDR3 nucleotides: TGTGCCAGCAGGGGGGACTCACCCCTCCACTTT.

The chain couples TRBV29-1 to TRBJ1-4; a possible D gene is TRBD1 (6 bases). The V gene lost 6 bases and the J gene lost 8 bases, with 22 bases spanning the gap. Germline CDR1 reads SQVTM; CDR2 reads ANQGSEA. This CDR3 contains 15 residues. CDR3: CSVASGGLAGEKLFF. CDR3 nucleotide sequence: TGCAGCGTCGCTTCTGGGGGGCTGGCTGGGGAAAAACTGTTTTTT.

This clone was recorded only once. The chain employs TRBV24-1 and TRBJ1-2; possibly TRBD1 for D (5 bases). V gave up 5 bases and J gave up 2 bases, with 14 bases separating them. The CDR3 loop spans 15 amino acids. The germline V gene has CDR1 KGHDR and CDR2 SFDVKD. The CDR3 DNA follows: TGTGCCACCAGTGGGGCACCGGGACCAAACTATGGCTACACCTTC. Encoded protein: CATSGAPGPNYGYTF.

The rearrangement links TRBV6-2 or TRBV6-3 to TRBJ1-2, with a tentative D call TRBD1 (5 bases). The CDR3 is 14 residues long. CDR1 MNHEY and CDR2 SVGEGT come from the germline V gene. V dropped 0 bases and J dropped 0 bases, with 5 bases sitting between them. This CDR3 reads CASSYSTANYGYTF. In DNA form, the CDR3 reads TGTGCCAGCAGTTACTCGACAGCTAACTATGGCTACACCTTC.

In DNA form, the CDR3 reads TGTGCCAGTAGTATAGCACAGCTCTATGGCTACACCTTC. Translation: CASSIAQLYGYTF. The chain has TRBV19 and TRBJ1-2; D remains ambiguous. V was shortened by 1 base and J by 4 bases, with 7 bases between the two germline ends. The CDR3 totals 13 residues. Germline CDR1 is LNHDA and CDR2 is SQIVND (reference sequence).

The genes are TRBV2 and TRBJ2-5; D may be TRBD2 (5 bases). Germline V CDR1 and CDR2: SNHLY, FYNNEI. CDR3 length: 15 residues. V was pared by 7 bases and J by 2 bases, with 17 bases between. The CDR3 loop reads CASIIRPGTQETQYF. The CDR3 bases are TGTGCCAGCATTATTCGACCGGGAACGCAAGAGACCCAGTACTTC.

The table lists this clone with a few counts. The rearrangement links TRBV28 to TRBJ1-2; 9 bases align to TRBD1. The germline CDR1 and CDR2 sequences are MDHEN and SYDVKM. CDR3 length: 15 amino acids. V shed 5 bases, J shed 1 base, and the junction held 5 bases outside the gene matches. The CDR3 reads CASSTRDRDNYGYTF. In DNA form, the CDR3 reads TGTGCCAGCAGTACTCGGGACAGGGATAACTATGGCTACACCTTC.

The chain carries TRBV7-9 and TRBJ1-1; no definite D call. The CDR3 has 11 residues. Deletions cut 4 bases from V and 10 bases from J, with 10 bases between. CDR1 is SEHNR, CDR2 FQNEAQ, per germline (reference sequence). The CDR3 spells CASSSRARAFF. CDR3 DNA sequence: TGTGCCAGCAGCTCAAGGGCCAGAGCTTTCTTT.

The V and J genes are TRBV30 and TRBJ2-3; no clear D. Between the trimmed V and J ends, which lost 4 bases and 6 bases, there was a span of 17 bases. The CDR3 contains 14 residues. CDR1 and CDR2 from the germline V gene are GTSNPN and SVGIG (reference sequence). The CDR3 is CAWTRSQMVDTQYF. CDR3 in DNA: TGTGCCTGGACCAGGTCCCAAATGGTGGATACGCAGTATTTT.

With regard to this clone: Germline is not matched at one junction end, which may reflect a read error. This chain uses TRBV7-7 with TRBJ2-5, with 12 nucleotides matching TRBD1. CDR1 is SSHAT, CDR2 FNYEAQ, per germline (reference sequence). The CDR3 runs 18 residues. The CDR3 sequence: CASSGRTPGQGAQETQYF. CDR3 coding DNA: TGTGCTAGCAGCGGCAGGACCCCGGGACAGGGGGCTCAAGAGACCCAGTACTTC.

Here the CDR3 DNA reads TGTGCCAGCAGTTTCGGGTCTAAGCAGTACTTC. Amino acids: CASSFGSKQYF. The rearrangement joins TRBV12-3 or TRBV12-4 to TRBJ2-7; no clear D. The CDR3 is 11 amino acids. Trimming removed 3 bases at V and 8 bases at J, with 8 bases between.

This chain links TRBV3-1 (or the pseudogene TRBV3-2) with TRBJ2-7; D not resolved. The CDR3 has 12 residues. Looked up from germline, CDR1 is LGHDT and CDR2 is YNNKEL (reference sequence). Trimming pared 1 base from V and 6 bases from J, leaving 7 bases between. CDR3 coding DNA: TGTGCCAGCAGCCAAGTTCTTGCCGAGCAGTACTTC. It specifies CASSQVLAEQYF.

The gene calls are TRBV12-3 or TRBV12-4 and TRBJ1-2, with D possibly matching TRBD1 (6 bases). The CDR3 spans 13 residues. V lost 6 bases, J lost 0 bases, and 8 bases lay in between. This CDR3 reads CASRDSPNYGYTF. CDR3 nucleotide sequence: TGTGCCAGCAGGGACAGCCCTAACTATGGCTACACCTTC.

This clone is a singleton in its sample. The gene calls are TRBV7-8 and TRBJ1-1; D is ambiguous. In germline, CDR1 is SGHVS, CDR2 FQNEAQ. The CDR3 is 15 amino acids. V dropped 6 bases and J dropped 5 bases, with 19 bases sitting between them. This CDR3 is CASREVGGVGTEAFF. CDR3 nucleotides: TGTGCCAGCAGGGAAGTGGGTGGGGTAGGAACTGAAGCTTTCTTT.

The gene calls are TRBV7-8 and TRBJ2-1; 7 positions agree with TRBD1. CDR3 length: 14 amino acids. Germline lookup yields CDR1 SGHVS and CDR2 FQNEAQ. After removal of 5 bases from V and 3 bases from J, the junction contained 4 bases not matched to a gene. CDR3 in amino acids: CASSPGQNYNEQFF. The CDR3 DNA sequence: TGTGCCAGCAGCCCGGGACAGAACTACAATGAGCAGTTCTTC.